This entry lists 10 T cell receptor beta chains sequenced from one sample in a study of T cell repertoires in cytomegalovirus infection. In TCRdb, the reads were re-called with MiXCR into one record per CDR3 protein. The sample has under 850,000 distinct CDR3 sequences, 35% to 40% seen once. Sequencing input: PBMCs. Receptors originate from a human donor in good health (CMV status not recorded). Some clones in this sample may be carry-over from other donors' samples.

This clonotype has only a few counts. The rearrangement joins TRBV19 to TRBJ1-6, with D unresolved. This CDR3 has 17 residues. V gave up 5 bases and J gave up 0 bases, with 14 bases separating them. CDR1 and CDR2 from the germline V gene are LNHDA and SQIVND (reference sequence). The CDR3 reads CASSPALASSYNSPLHF. CDR3 DNA sequence: TGTGCCAGTAGTCCCGCGCTGGCAAGCTCCTATAATTCACCCCTCCACTTT.

This chain joins TRBV19 and TRBJ2-1; 11 positions match TRBD1. The CDR3 covers 16 residues. CDR1 and CDR2 from the germline V gene are LNHDA and SQIVND (reference sequence). V lost 4 bases to trimming and J lost 6 bases; unmatched junction nucleotides: 8. CDR3 nucleotides: TGTGCCAGTAGTACCCACGGACAGGGGGCAAGCAATGAGCAGTTCTTC. Amino acids: CASSTHGQGASNEQFF. The full variable domain, with the rest looked up from reference TRBV19 and TRBJ2-1, is DGGITQSPKYLFRKEGQNVTLSCEQNLNHDAMYWYRQDPGQGLRLIYYSQIVNDFQKGDIAEGYSVSREKKESFPLTVTSAQKNPTAFYLCASSTHGQGASNEQFFGPGTRLTVL.

The chain joins TRBV7-8 to TRBJ2-4, with 12 bases matching TRBD1. The CDR3 totals 15 residues. The V segment lost 5 bases and the J segment 9 bases; nucleotides outside the gene matches: 8. In germline, CDR1 is SGHVS, CDR2 FQNEAQ. The CDR3, as DNA: TGTGCCAGCAGCCCTAACCCGGGACAGGGGGCCATTCAGTACTTC. Translated: CASSPNPGQGAIQYF.

The chain combines TRBV28 with TRBJ1-5; D possibly corresponds to TRBD1 (6 bases). Trimming took off 3 bases at V and 2 bases at J, with 14 bases between the two ends. The CDR3 runs 16 residues. Germline V gene data show CDR1 as MDHEN and CDR2 as SYDVKM. The chain's CDR3 is CASSLSPRGGNQPQHF. The CDR3 region has the DNA TGTGCCAGCAGTTTGAGCCCCAGGGGAGGCAATCAGCCCCAGCATTTT.

CDR3 DNA: TGTGCCAGCAGTTACCGGCAGATCACTGAAGCTTTCTTT. Translated: CASSYRQITEAFF. The chain is built from TRBV6-5 and TRBJ1-1; D remains unclear. Looked up from germline, CDR1 is MNHEY and CDR2 is SVGAGI. The CDR3 runs to 13 residues. V was clipped by 2 bases and J by 4 bases, with 8 bases between them.

This clonotype was detected only a few times. The chain employs TRBV12-3 or TRBV12-4 and TRBJ2-5, with D maybe TRBD2 (5 bases). V shed 3 bases and J shed 0 bases, with 8 bases lying between them. This CDR3 region has 14 residues. CDR3 sequence: CASSFLLDQETQYF. For the CDR3, the DNA is TGTGCCAGCAGTTTCCTACTAGACCAAGAGACCCAGTACTTC.

This clonotype has a count of ten or more. The chain carries TRBV7-8 and TRBJ2-1, with 7 bases fitting TRBD2. Germline loops: CDR1 SGHVS, CDR2 FQNEAQ. V gave up 0 bases and J gave up 3 bases; unmatched junction bases: 5. The CDR3 extends over 16 amino acids. Written as DNA, the CDR3 is TGTGCCAGCAGCTTAGCAAGCGGGACCAACTACAATGAGCAGTTCTTC. This encodes CASSLASGTNYNEQFF.

This clonotype was seen only a few times. The chain carries TRBV7-9 and TRBJ2-3; tentatively, D is TRBD2 (5 bases). Germline CDR1 is SEHNR and CDR2 is FQNEAQ (reference sequence). V dropped 7 bases and J dropped 4 bases, with 18 bases sitting between them. The length of the CDR3 is 15 residues. The CDR3 nucleotides are TGTGCCAGCACCCCCCTGGGGTTAGCGCCAGATACGCAGTATTTT. It yields the protein CASTPLGLAPDTQYF.

This clonotype occurred a few times. The V and J genes are TRBV27 and TRBJ1-1, with 8 bases that match TRBD1. The CDR3 is 16 residues long. J was trimmed by 3 bases and V by 4 bases; bases with no gene match: 10. The V gene's germline CDR1 is MNHEY and CDR2 SMNVEV (reference sequence). CDR3 in DNA: TGTGCCAGCAGTTCTCTTGGGACAGGCGTTTACACTGAAGCTTTCTTT. This gives the protein CASSSLGTGVYTEAFF.

The V call is TRBV20-1, the J call TRBJ2-1; D is unresolved. Germline V gene data show CDR1 as DFQATT and CDR2 as SNEGSKA (reference sequence). The germline V and J ends were trimmed by 0 bases and 0 bases, with 15 bases remaining between them. This CDR3 is 17 amino acids long. CDR3 residues: CSARDLLLESSYNEQFF. CDR3 nucleotides: TGCAGTGCTAGAGACTTGTTGCTGGAGAGCTCCTACAATGAGCAGTTCTTC.